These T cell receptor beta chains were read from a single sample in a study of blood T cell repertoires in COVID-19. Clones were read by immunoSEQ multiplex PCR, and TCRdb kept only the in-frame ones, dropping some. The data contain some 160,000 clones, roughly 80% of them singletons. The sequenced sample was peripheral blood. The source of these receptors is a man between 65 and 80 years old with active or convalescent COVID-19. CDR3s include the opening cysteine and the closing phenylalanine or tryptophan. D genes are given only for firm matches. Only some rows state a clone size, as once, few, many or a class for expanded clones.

TGTGCCAGCTTGACAGGGAGCACCGGGGAGCTGTTTTTT CASLTGSTGELFF TRBD1 TRBJ2-2 TRBV2 .
TGTGCCAGCAGCGTAGGAGGGGGTAGCCGCGTGGTTCAGTACTTC CASSVGGGSRVVQYF . TRBJ2-4 TRBV9 .
TGTGCCAGCAGCTTAGATCGAGGGACAGTAAGCCTCACCTACGAGCAGTACTTC CASSLDRGTVSLTYEQYF TRBD1 TRBJ2-7 TRBV7-9 .
TGTGCCAGCTCCCCTGGGATACTAGCGGGGGGGGGCAATGAGCAGTTCTTC CASSPGILAGGGNEQFF TRBD2 TRBJ2-1 TRBV2 .
TGTGCCAGCAGTATCAGACTAGCGGGAAACCAAGAGACCCAGTACTTC CASSIRLAGNQETQYF TRBD2 TRBJ2-5 TRBV27 .
TGCGCCAGCAGCTTTACGACAGGAACCTACAATGAGCAGTTCTTC CASSFTTGTYNEQFF . TRBJ2-1 TRBV5-1 .
TGTGCCAGTACCGGGACAACAACTAACTATGGCTACACCTTC CASTGTTTNYGYTF . TRBJ1-2 TRBV19 .
TGTGCCAGCAGGCAGACTCCGAGCTCTGGAAACACCATATATTTT CASRQTPSSGNTIYF . TRBJ1-3 TRBV7-6 .
TGTGCCAGCAGCAATAGGCGGGACACTGAAGCTTTCTTT CASSNRRDTEAFF . TRBJ1-1 TRBV7-9 few
TGCGCCAGCAGCCCCGCGGGGTACCCAGATCAGCCCCAGCATTTT CASSPAGYPDQPQHF . TRBJ1-5 TRBV5-1 many
TGTGCCAGCTCACCACCGATCAGCTCTGGAAACACCATATATTTT CASSPPISSGNTIYF . TRBJ1-3 TRBV18 .
TGTGCCAGCAGTCCCCTACAGGGGGCGCGGGGCTACACCTTC CASSPLQGARGYTF TRBD1 TRBJ1-2 TRBV6-5 .
TGCAGTGCTAGTGTGGCAGGGATGAGATCACCCCTCCACTTT CSASVAGMRSPLHF . TRBJ1-6 TRBV20-1 .
TGTGCCAGCAGCTTAAATTCCCAGGGCTCTGGAAACACCATATATTTT CASSLNSQGSGNTIYF . TRBJ1-3 TRBV7-6 .
TGTGCCAGCAGCTCCCTGAGGGTTGGCAATGAGCAGTTCTTC CASSSLRVGNEQFF . TRBJ2-1 TRBV7-9 .
TGTGCCAGTAGTCCGGTTGGGGCCAACGTCCTGACTTTC CASSPVGANVLTF . TRBJ2-6 TRBV19 .
TGTGCCAGCAGCCCGGGACAGGATTATCAGCCCCAGCATTTT CASSPGQDYQPQHF TRBD1 TRBJ1-5 TRBV6-5 .
TGCAGCGTTGAAGCAGGGGCCTATGGCTACACCTTC CSVEAGAYGYTF . TRBJ1-2 TRBV29-1 .
TGTGCCAGCAGCCAAGCACCTAGCGTTCCAACTGAGCAGTTCTTC CASSQAPSVPTEQFF . TRBJ2-1 TRBV14 .
TGCGCCACACGGGTGAGGACTGAAGCTTTCTTT CATRVRTEAFF . TRBJ1-1 TRBV10-2 .
TGTGCCAGCAGTAGCGGTCCCGGCTGGTACTTC CASSSGPGWYF . TRBJ2-7 TRBV28 .
TGTGCCACCAGCTCCCGCATAGGAGCTTACTATGGCTACACCTTC CATSSRIGAYYGYTF . TRBJ1-2 TRBV15 .
TGTGCCAGCAGTCTTTCGAACACCGGGGAGCTGTTTTTT CASSLSNTGELFF . TRBJ2-2 TRBV28 few
TGTGCCAGCAGCTCAATACAGGGGACGGGAAACAATCAGCCCCAGCATTTT CASSSIQGTGNNQPQHF TRBD1 TRBJ1-5 TRBV5-5 .
TGTGCCAGTAGTATAGGGACAACTGCAAATCAGCCCCAGCATTTT CASSIGTTANQPQHF . TRBJ1-5 TRBV19 once
TGTGCCAGCTCACCACCCAGGACGGGACAGGCTTCTAATCAGCCCCAGCATTTT CASSPPRTGQASNQPQHF TRBD1 TRBJ1-5 TRBV18 .
TGTGCCAGCAGCCAAATCGGGGTGAACACTGAAGCTTTCTTT CASSQIGVNTEAFF . TRBJ1-1 TRBV3-1/TRBV3-2 .
TGTGCCAGTCGGGGGGCCGGGAGCGGTACGGCCCAGTACTTC CASRGAGSGTAQYF . TRBJ2-5 TRBV19 .
TGTGCCAGCAGCCAGGACACCGTTGGTATGAATTCACCCCTCCACTTT CASSQDTVGMNSPLHF . TRBJ1-6 TRBV14 .
TGTGCCAGCAGTCTTGGCGGGACCCAGTACTTC CASSLGGTQYF . TRBJ2-5 TRBV12-3/TRBV12-4 .
TGTGCCTGGAGTGCCCGACAGGCCCAAGAGACCCAGTACTTC CAWSARQAQETQYF . TRBJ2-5 TRBV30 .
TGTGCCAGCAGCTTACAGGGTCTTTGGGAAAAACTGTTTTTT CASSLQGLWEKLFF . TRBJ1-4 TRBV5-6 .
TGTGCCAGCAGCCCCCAGACAGGGGGACCCTACGAGCAGTACTTC CASSPQTGGPYEQYF TRBD1 TRBJ2-7 TRBV11-2 once
TGTGCCAGCAGCGTAGGAGCGGAGGAAAAACTGTTTTTT CASSVGAEEKLFF . TRBJ1-4 TRBV9 .
TGTGCCAGCAGCTTAGCAGGGGGTGGGGCCAACGTCCTGACTTTC CASSLAGGGANVLTF . TRBJ2-6 TRBV7-8 .
TGTGCCAGCAGCCCCGGGGGGGGCCCGGTTAGCGGCTACACCTTC CASSPGGGPVSGYTF . TRBJ1-2 TRBV7-2 .
TGCGCCAGCAGCTTGGGCGGGGGCAATCAGCCCCAGCATTTT CASSLGGGNQPQHF . TRBJ1-5 TRBV5-1 .
TGTGCCAGCAGCCGCGGACTAGCGGCCGTCGAGCAGTACTTC CASSRGLAAVEQYF TRBD2 TRBJ2-7 TRBV28 .
TGCGCCAGCAGCCAAGAGGCTAGAAGGTTCGATGAGCAGTTCTTC CASSQEARRFDEQFF . TRBJ2-1 TRBV4-3 .
TGTGCCAGCAGCTCGAGACATGCTCCTGATTCACCCCTCCACTTT CASSSRHAPDSPLHF . TRBJ1-6 TRBV5-8 .
TGTGCCAGTAGTCTTCAGGGGGAGAACACCGGGGAGCTGTTTTTT CASSLQGENTGELFF TRBD1 TRBJ2-2 TRBV19 .
TGTGCCAGCAGTTTCCGACAGGGCCACGAGCAGTACTTC CASSFRQGHEQYF TRBD1 TRBJ2-7 TRBV27 .
TGTGCCAGCAGTTACTCTCCGACAACCTTAGAAGCTTTCTTT CASSYSPTTLEAFF . TRBJ1-1 TRBV6-5 .
TGCGCCAGCAGTACAAGTAACACTGAAGCTTTCTTT CASSTSNTEAFF . TRBJ1-1 TRBV10-1 few
TGTGCCAGCCGTCGGTACAGGGCTGGGCCGATGGTGAATTCACCCCTCCACTTT CASRRYRAGPMVNSPLHF . TRBJ1-6 TRBV6-6 .
TGTGCCAGCAGTGGAGACAGGCTTCCTAATGAAAAACTGTTTTTT CASSGDRLPNEKLFF . TRBJ1-4 TRBV2 .